This T cell receptor (beta chain) stems from a study of monozygotic twins with inflammatory bowel disease. Whole-study findings and limits: Repertoire similarity matched across concordant and discordant twins, perhaps owing to limited power. IBD patients share fewer clonotypes with other people than healthy twins do, especially with disease activity.

Concerning this clonotype: Its target is unknown.

This CDR3 is 13 amino acids long. The germline CDR1 and CDR2 sequences are SQVTM and ANQGSEA. UMIs bearing a 6-nucleotide sample barcode were added through template switching. TCRdb re-called the 5' RACE reads; one entry per CDR3 protein, DNA not given. Its clone listing holds 310,000 or so distinct CDR3 sequences. The J gene is TRBJ2-1, the V gene TRBV29-1. The specimen was blood. The TCR originated in a human donor with ulcerative colitis or Crohn's disease, or a healthy co-twin of an affected twin (not recorded which). CDR3 sequence: CSASMYSYNEQFF.